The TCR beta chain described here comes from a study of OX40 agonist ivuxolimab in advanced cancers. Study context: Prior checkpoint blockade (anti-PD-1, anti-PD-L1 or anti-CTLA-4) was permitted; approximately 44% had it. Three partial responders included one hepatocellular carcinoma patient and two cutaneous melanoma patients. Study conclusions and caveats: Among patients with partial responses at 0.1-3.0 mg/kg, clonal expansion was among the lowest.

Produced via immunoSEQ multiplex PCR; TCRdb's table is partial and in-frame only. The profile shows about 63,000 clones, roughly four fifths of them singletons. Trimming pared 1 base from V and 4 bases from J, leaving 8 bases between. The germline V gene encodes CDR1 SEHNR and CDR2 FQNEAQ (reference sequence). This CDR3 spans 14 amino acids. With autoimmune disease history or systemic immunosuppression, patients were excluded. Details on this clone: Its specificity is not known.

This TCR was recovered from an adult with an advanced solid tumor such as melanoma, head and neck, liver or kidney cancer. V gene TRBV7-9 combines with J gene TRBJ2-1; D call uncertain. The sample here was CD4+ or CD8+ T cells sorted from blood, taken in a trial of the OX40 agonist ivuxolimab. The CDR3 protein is CASSLDHGYNEQFF. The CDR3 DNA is TGTGCCAGCAGCTTAGATCACGGGTACAATGAGCAGTTCTTC.